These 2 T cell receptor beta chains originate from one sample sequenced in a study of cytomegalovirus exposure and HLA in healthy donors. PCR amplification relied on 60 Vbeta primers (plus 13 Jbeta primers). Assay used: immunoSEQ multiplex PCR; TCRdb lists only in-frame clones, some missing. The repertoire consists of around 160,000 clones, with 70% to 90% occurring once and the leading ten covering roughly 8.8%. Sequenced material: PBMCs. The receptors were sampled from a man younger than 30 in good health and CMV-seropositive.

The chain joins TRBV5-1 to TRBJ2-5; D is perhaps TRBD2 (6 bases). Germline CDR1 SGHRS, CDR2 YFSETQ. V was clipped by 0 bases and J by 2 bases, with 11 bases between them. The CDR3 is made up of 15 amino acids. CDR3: CASSLAGDSQETQYF. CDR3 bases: TGCGCCAGCAGCTTGGCCGGGGACTCTCAAGAGACCCAGTACTTC.

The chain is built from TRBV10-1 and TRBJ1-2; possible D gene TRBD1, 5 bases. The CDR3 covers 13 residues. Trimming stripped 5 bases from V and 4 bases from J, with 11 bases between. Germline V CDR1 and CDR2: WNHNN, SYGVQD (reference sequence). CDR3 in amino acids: CASSRQPGYGYTF. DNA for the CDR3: TGCGCCAGCAGTCGACAGCCCGGCTATGGCTACACCTTC.